This record concerns one T cell receptor (beta chain) sequence. Antigen unknown. The CDR3 loop spans 12 amino acids. With 7 bases removed from V and 8 bases from J, the gap between germline ends came to 9 bases. Germline CDR1 reads SNHLY; CDR2 reads FYNNEI. The time point denotes: week 35, safety follow-up. Topical imiquimod accompanied each vaccine dose, which consisted of 300 ug of mutant IDH1 20-mer peptide. Data came from immunoSEQ multiplex PCR; TCRdb stores just in-frame clones and leaves some out. The sample lists 26,000 or so clones, approximately 82% seen once, with roughly 30% in the top ten. The data stem from a study of a mutant IDH1 vaccine in newly diagnosed glioma. Study overall: Beginning 4-6 weeks after radiotherapy alone, or with temozolomide cycles, vaccination took place. Most patients had radiochemotherapy with temozolomide before enrollment; others had one alone. Visit V12 was conducted at week 35 as the safety follow-up. Visit V13 came later, at week 47.

Notes on the study in general: The authors found pseudoprogression apparently unrelated to changes in top peripheral T cell clonotypes.

V usage is TRBV2 and J usage is TRBJ1-6; D unclear. The source was PBMCs, collected from a glioma patient whose treatment included an IDH1 peptide vaccine. The clonotype comes from a man between 25 and 39 years old with glioma. In DNA form, the CDR3 reads TGTGCCAGCACCCCTGGGGATTCACCCCTCCACTTT. Its protein is CASTPGDSPLHF.